This section outlines one T cell receptor (beta chain) sequence together with its context. Its antigen is currently not known. Qualities for individual bases were not recorded, and no much larger clone is one base off. The trial excluded patients who had a history of autoimmune disease or were on systemic immunosuppression. Peripheral blood for TCR sequencing was collected from all dose cohorts at baseline, on cycle 4 day 1, and on cycle 7 day 1. Samples came from an open-label, multicenter, first-in-human phase I dose-escalation trial of ivuxolimab. The trial enrolled adults with locally advanced or metastatic head and neck squamous cell, hepatocellular, melanoma or renal cell carcinoma. CD4+ and CD8+ T cells were sorted separately from peripheral blood before TCR sequencing. The data derive from a study of OX40 agonist ivuxolimab in advanced cancers. A note on the overall study: Ivuxolimab, which targeted the costimulatory receptor OX40 (CD134), was an agonistic, fully human IgG2 monoclonal antibody. Intravenous ivuxolimab was administered to patients every 2 weeks at six dose levels: 0.01, 0.1, 0.3, 1.5, 3 and 10 mg/kg. Of the approximately 50 patients in dose escalation, about 20 had hepatocellular carcinoma, some 15 had melanoma, 9 had renal cell carcinoma and 9 had head and neck cancer. In the dose-escalation cohort, nearly 85% of patients were male, and the mean age was 60 years with a range of about 20 to 80. Patients were allowed to have had prior anti-PD-1, anti-PD-L1 or anti-CTLA-4 therapy, and approximately 40% of the dose-escalation patients had previously received checkpoint inhibitors. Partial responses occurred in three dose-escalation patients: two with cutaneous melanoma and one with hepatocellular carcinoma. The purpose of peripheral TCRbeta sequencing was to test whether ivuxolimab changed TCR sequence diversity and led to clonal T-cell expansion. The paper describes the monotherapy dose-escalation part (N of about 47 patients) of the phase I trial of ivuxolimab.

Study-wide findings and limitations: After ivuxolimab, CD8+ T cells had more expanded clones than CD4+ T cells on average. In the 0.1-3.0 mg/kg groups, partial responders were among the patients with the lowest normalized peripheral clonal expansion, particularly in CD8+ T cells. Which antigens the clonally expanded peripheral T cells were specific for was not determined. At doses of 0.1 to 3.0 mg/kg, clonal expansion of both CD4+ and CD8+ T cells in blood was seen between baseline and week 6. Low levels of normalized T-cell clonal expansion were also seen in some patients who did not respond.

Per the germline V gene (reference sequence), LNHDA is the CDR1 and SQIVND is the CDR2. V was cut back by 4 bases and J by 5 bases, leaving a gap of 23 bases between them. The CDR3 numbers 17 residues from cysteine through phenylalanine. Left in the record is the CDR3 DNA by itself, 51 bases read in frame from the first base. Genomic DNA was isolated from the sorted cells so that the TCRbeta CDR3 region could be sequenced. The immunoSEQ Assay was used for sequencing of TCRbeta CDR3 regions. TCRdb re-hosts the immuneACCESS table, in-frame sequences only. Its copies lack some clones; in the studies checked, an unresolved V gene accounts for under half of them, and the cause for the rest is not known. Here the sample has about 62,000 clones; 88% occur a single time. The leading ten clones occupy approximately 4.8% of the sample.

This TCR came from an adult with an advanced solid tumor such as melanoma, head and neck, liver or kidney cancer. The receptor chain draws on TRBV19 and TRBJ1-2; possibly the D gene is TRBD1, per 6 matching bases. The starting material was CD4+ or CD8+ T cells sorted from blood, obtained in a trial of the OX40 agonist ivuxolimab. The nucleotide sequence is TGTGCCAGTAGTAGCTACGGGGGCGCTGACTCGTTATATGGCTACACCTTC. Translated, this is CASSSYGGADSLYGYTF. Outside the CDR3, residues come from the reference TRBV19 and TRBJ1-2 proteins, so the full variable domain is: DGGITQSPKYLFRKEGQNVTLSCEQNLNHDAMYWYRQDPGQGLRLIYYSQIVNDFQKGDIAEGYSVSREKKESFPLTVTSAQKNPTAFYLCASSSYGGADSLYGYTFGSGTRLTVV.